A single sample is the source of the 16 T cell receptor beta chains below, sequenced in a study of T cells in women clearing cervical HPV infection. TCRdb keeps only in-frame clones here, not all; method: immunoSEQ multiplex PCR. Recorded here are 35,000 to 45,000 clones; the top ten clones represent 1.2%. What was sequenced was blood buffy coat. The receptors were sampled from a woman between 18 and 75 years old with a cervical HPV16 infection that either progressed to CIN3+ or cleared (not recorded which).

With regard to this clone: The read gets to within 3 residues of the CDR3 end, and the germline J gene fills in the rest. The J gene is TRBJ1-2, the V gene TRBV19; 9 bases align to TRBD1. CDR1 and CDR2 from the germline V gene are LNHDA and SQIVND (reference sequence). CDR3 size: 14 residues. Trimming took 6 bases from V and 2 from J; bases not matched to a gene: 4. The CDR3 sequence: CASRRQGENYGYTF. CDR3 DNA, as far as it was read: TGTGCCAGTAGGAGACAGGGGGAGAACTATGGC.

On this clone: The read halts 3 residues ahead of the CDR3 end, with the missing end drawn from the germline J gene. The chain links TRBV7-9 to TRBJ1-2; 7 bases agree with TRBD1. This CDR3 is 15 amino acids long. In germline, CDR1 is SEHNR, CDR2 FQNEAQ (reference sequence). Incomplete CDR3 DNA: TGTGCCAGCAGTCCGGACAGGATCATTACCTACGAC. It encodes CASSPDRIITYD. The whole CDR3 is CASSPDRIITYDYTF.

Concerning this clone itself: The read gets to within 3 residues of the CDR3 end, and the germline J gene fills in the rest. This rearrangement joins TRBV7-9 to TRBJ1-1; perhaps TRBD1 as D (5 bases). Germline loops: CDR1 SEHNR, CDR2 FQNEAQ (reference sequence). The CDR3 contains 12 residues. The CDR3 region is CASSLDRKDAFF. CDR3 bases read: TGTGCCAGCAGCTTAGACAGGAAGGAC.

As for this clone: One junction end disagrees with the germline gene, perhaps due to a read error. The CDR3 bases that were read are TGTGCTAGCTCTCCGGGACAGGGGGATCAGCCG. It translates to CASSPGQGDQP. The entire CDR3 sequence reads CASSPGQGDQPQYF. The gene calls are TRBV18 and TRBJ2-3; 11 positions match TRBD1. The CDR3 extends 3 residues past the end of the read, so its final part is completed from the germline J gene. The CDR3 loop spans 14 amino acids. CDR1 KGHSH and CDR2 LQKENI come from the germline V gene.

On this clone itself: The sample holds other DNA sequences that translate to the same CDR3. The sequenced CDR3 bases are TGTGCCAGCTCCCCCCTGGGACCGGGACAGGGTCCCAATGAG. Encoded protein: CASSPLGPGQGPNE. The full CDR3 is CASSPLGPGQGPNEQFF. The chain employs TRBV18 and TRBJ2-1, with TRBD1 identical over 9 bases. The missing CDR3 end, 3 residues past where the read stops, is filled in from the germline J gene. The CDR3 has 17 residues. In germline, CDR1 is KGHSH, CDR2 LQKENI. V lost 6 bases to trimming and J lost 6 bases; unmatched junction nucleotides: 15.

A word on this clone: The CDR3 is cut off 3 residues early in the read; its end comes from the germline J gene. V and J are TRBV7-6 and TRBJ1-2; weak D call: TRBD1 (6 bases). Germline CDR1 SGHVS, CDR2 FNYEAQ. The CDR3 has 15 residues. Trimming removed 5 bases from V and 2 bases from J, with 15 bases in between. CDR3 sequence reads: CASSRSQQGNYGYTF. Partial CDR3 DNA: TGTGCCAGCAGCCGGTCGCAACAGGGCAACTATGGC.

The CDR3 is CSAQLPGAKNIQYF. The DNA read from the CDR3 is TGCAGTGCTCAGCTGCCAGGTGCCAAAAACATT. The chain recombines TRBV20-1 with TRBJ2-4; D remains ambiguous. The read comes to an end 3 residues before the CDR3 does, leaving the germline J gene to fill in the end. CDR1 is DFQATT and CDR2 is SNEGSKA in the germline V gene (reference sequence). There are 14 residues in the CDR3. With 5 bases removed from V and 1 base from J, the gap between germline ends came to 12 bases.

As concerns this clone: Read sequence stops 3 residues before the CDR3 end, and the germline J gene provides the missing end. The gene calls are TRBV7-3 and TRBJ2-5, with a tentative D call TRBD2 (5 bases). Trimming took 0 bases from V and 0 from J, leaving 5 bases between them. The CDR3 loop spans 14 amino acids. The V gene's germline CDR1 is SGHTA and CDR2 FQGTGA. The CDR3 sequence is CASSLTGDQETQYF. The sequenced CDR3 bases are TGTGCCAGCAGCTTAACCGGGGACCAAGAGACC.

Details on this clone: The read gets to within 3 residues of the CDR3 end, and the germline J gene fills in the rest. The V gene is TRBV6-4, the J gene TRBJ2-2; TRBD2 matches at 9 bases. V dropped 8 bases and J dropped 6; count of bases not matched to a gene: 4. The CDR3 sequence is 13 residues long. Germline V gene data show CDR1 as MRHNA and CDR2 as SNTAGT. CDR3 DNA, as far as it was read: TGTGCCAGCGGGACTAGCCAATCCGGGGAG. Its translation: CASGTSQSGE. From start to end, the CDR3 is CASGTSQSGELFF.

Remarks on this clone: The read falls 3 residues short of the CDR3 end, and the missing part is taken from the germline J gene. The rearrangement joins TRBV6-1 to TRBJ2-3; D is undetermined. Per the germline V gene, CDR1 is MNHNS and CDR2 is SASEGT. The CDR3 consists of 15 residues. Incomplete CDR3 DNA: TGTGCCAGCAGTGAAGCAGGGCGAAGCAATCAGCCG. The encoded protein is CASSEAGRSNQP. The whole CDR3 protein reads CASSEAGRSNQPQYF.

A remark on this clone: The read finishes 3 residues shy of the CDR3 end, and the germline J gene is used to complete it. The chain couples TRBV29-1 to TRBJ2-7, with unresolved D. The germline gives CDR1 SQVTM, CDR2 ANQGSEA. The CDR3 totals 12 residues. Trimming stripped 3 bases from V and 3 bases from J, with 9 bases between. Incomplete CDR3 DNA: TGCAGCGTTGAGACAAGTTACTACGAG. It specifies CSVETSYYE. The full-length CDR3 reads as CSVETSYYEQYF.

About this clone itself: One end of the junction is discordant with germline, which a read error may explain. Sequencing ends 3 residues short of the CDR3 end; the germline J gene provides the rest. The chain has TRBV11-3 and TRBJ1-3; no reliable D call. Germline values: CDR1 SGHNT, CDR2 YENEEA. The CDR3 contains 13 residues. The CDR3 here is CASSQDSGNTIYF. CDR3 DNA, as far as it was read: TGTGCCAGCAGTCAAGACTCTGGAAACACG. The full variable domain, in which reference TRBV11-3 and TRBJ1-3 provide the parts outside the CDR3, is EAGVVQSPRYKIIEKKQPVAFWCNPISGHNTLYWYLQNLGQGPELLIRYENEEAVDDSQLPKDRFSAERLKGVDSTLKIQPAELGDSAVYLCASSQDSGNTIYFGEGSWLTVV.

For this clone: The read is 3 residues too short to cover the CDR3 end, so that end is filled in from the germline J gene. V gene TRBV7-3 combines with J gene TRBJ1-5; TRBD1 agrees at 11 bases. The CDR3 extends over 15 amino acids. Looked up from germline, CDR1 is SGHTA and CDR2 is FQGTGA. V lost 5 bases and J lost 7; bases outside the gene matches: 7. The CDR3 is CASSVGQGAGQPQHF. CDR3 DNA (partial): TGTGCCAGCAGCGTAGGACAGGGGGCAGGCCAGCCC.

Comments on this clone: The missing CDR3 end, 3 residues past where the read stops, is filled in from the germline J gene. The chain uses TRBV10-3 and TRBJ2-7; 8 bases line up with TRBD1. V lost 0 bases and J lost 3; bases outside the gene matches: 16. The CDR3 consists of 19 residues. Per germline, CDR1 ENHRY and CDR2 SYGVKD. The CDR3: CAISESLGVKGQAFYEQYF. Partial CDR3 DNA: TGTGCCATCAGTGAGTCTCTTGGGGTTAAGGGACAGGCTTTCTACGAG.

Partial CDR3 DNA: TGCGCCAGCAGCTTGTCAGCGGGCCAAGAGACC. It encodes CASSLSAGQET. The full CDR3 sequence reads CASSLSAGQETQYF. The genes are TRBV5-1 and TRBJ2-5; D is possibly TRBD2 (6 bases). The missing CDR3 end, 3 residues past where the read stops, is filled in from the germline J gene. CDR3 length equals 14 residues. Trimming left V 1 base short and J 1 base short, with 8 bases between. CDR1 and CDR2 from the germline V gene are SGHRS and YFSETQ.

Comments on this clone: The read finishes 3 residues shy of the CDR3 end, and the germline J gene is used to complete it. V gene TRBV7-9 combines with J gene TRBJ1-2; perhaps TRBD1 as D (6 bases). Germline CDR1 SEHNR, CDR2 FQNEAQ (reference sequence). The CDR3 has 14 amino acids. CDR3 region: CASSLAWDIRGYTF. Partial CDR3 DNA: TGTGCCAGCAGCTTAGCTTGGGACATTAGAGGC.